This T cell receptor (beta chain) appears in the sequencing data of a study of CD8+CD57+ T cells in acquired aplastic anemia listed by TCRdb under 2018. A note on the overall study: DNA extracted from sorted CD4+ and CD8+ cells had a mean of roughly 3.4 ug, with a range of roughly 0.18 to 27.4 ug. Healthy donor samples averaged about 10 million reads for CD4+ and 11.0 million for CD8+ cells. The paper's findings and limits, for the study overall: Although 25 to 30 CD8+ CDR3 sequences were shared by patients and controls, these sequences appeared highly expressed in patients and within the immunodominant clones of patients. CD8+ Simpson's diversity did not differ significantly between patients and healthy controls (P=0.060).

Comments on this clonotype: Its antigen is unknown. There are no base qualities to consult, and no much larger clone falls within one base.

The germline V gene gives CDR1 as SGHVS and CDR2 as FNYEAQ. The CDR3 numbers 16 residues from cysteine through phenylalanine. Only the CDR3 portion is preserved as DNA: 48 bases, with reading frame beginning at the first base. V sheds 3 bases and J sheds 0 bases, leaving 13 bases between their ends. Genomic DNA was used as template for profiling of TCR beta VDJ combinations and CDR3 sequences. TCR repertoire sequencing was run on an Illumina HiSeq 2000. The paper's data handling went like this. TRBV/TRBJ rearrangement plots, CDR3 size and DJ length profiles, and Simpson's diversity index were used to evaluate the repertoires. The most abundant DNA sequence in the deep sequencing data was taken as the immunodominant clone. CDR3 amino acid sequences were checked for sharing across subjects and were also compared against the VDJdb database and published repertoires. Using fastp trimming at Q25 and MiXCR clonotype assembly, TCRdb reanalyzed the public sequencing data and kept in-frame beta chains. Each entry is one CDR3 protein sequence, shown with its most common DNA and genes. None of the V and J calls come from the authors' own analysis; TCRdb made them. In this sample the table shows roughly 200,000 distinct CDR3 sequences, 61% of which occur a single time. The ten largest clones add up to approximately 30% of the sample.

The study deep-sequenced TCR repertoires of sorted CD4+ and CD8+ blood T cells from severe aplastic anemia patients and healthy subjects. Ficoll-Paque density gradient centrifugation was used to isolate peripheral blood mononuclear cells. CD4+ and CD8+ T cells were sorted by FACS or magnetic beads before DNA extraction. Input material: sorted CD4+, CD8+, or CD8+CD57+ T cells (not recorded which) from PBMCs. This TCR came from a human donor in good health. The V gene is TRBV7-6 and the J gene is TRBJ2-3; the D match is possibly TRBD1 or TRBD2, with 5 bases aligned in each. CDR3 protein: CASSFAGTTSTDTQYF. Here is the DNA: TGTGCCAGCAGCTTCGCCGGGACGACTAGCACAGATACGCAGTATTTT.